This T cell receptor beta chain was recorded in a study of Graves' ophthalmopathy and Graves' hyperthyroidism. Study conclusions and caveats: Blood samples also showed most expanded thyroid clonotypes exceeding 0.001 frequency.

In this sample, this clonotype turned up many times. Its matching antigen is unknown. The length of the CDR3 is 12 residues. Looked up from germline, CDR1 is MDHEN and CDR2 is SYDVKM. The V end was cut by 2 bases, the J end by 4 bases, with 5 bases between. Researchers took RNA transcripts and amplified TCR beta CDR3 regions from them. Second-round multiplex PCR followed a first-round RT-PCR using HTBI primers. TCRdb re-called the multiplex PCR reads with MiXCR, one entry per CDR3 protein. Here the sample spans 200,000 to 250,000 distinct CDR3 sequences, less than 30% being singletons. The sequence came from a man aged 50 or older with Graves' ophthalmopathy. This chain connects TRBV28 to TRBJ2-5; D gene uncertain. The sequencing input was peripheral blood. The CDR3 spells CASSLMGETQYF. DNA for the CDR3: TGTGCCAGCAGTTTAATGGGAGAGACCCAGTACTTC.